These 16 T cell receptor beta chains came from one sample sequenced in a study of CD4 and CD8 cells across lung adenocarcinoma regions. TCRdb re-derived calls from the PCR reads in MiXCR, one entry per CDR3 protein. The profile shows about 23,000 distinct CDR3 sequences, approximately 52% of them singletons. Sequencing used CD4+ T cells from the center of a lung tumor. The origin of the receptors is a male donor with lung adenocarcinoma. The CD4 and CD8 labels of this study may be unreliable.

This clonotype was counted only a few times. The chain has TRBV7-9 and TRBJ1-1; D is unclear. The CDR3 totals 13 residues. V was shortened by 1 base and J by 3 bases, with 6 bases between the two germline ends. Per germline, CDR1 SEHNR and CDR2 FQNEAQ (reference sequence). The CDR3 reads CASSLDSDTEAFF. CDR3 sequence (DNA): TGTGCCAGCAGCTTAGACTCGGACACTGAAGCTTTCTTT.

The CDR3 sequence is CASSRHGWEGIYEQYF. CDR3 in DNA: TGTGCCAGCAGCCGTCATGGGTGGGAGGGGATCTACGAGCAGTACTTC. The chain links TRBV11-2 to TRBJ2-1; 7 bases map to TRBD2. The DNA end is more similar to TRBJ2-7, so the J call may be wrong. Per germline, CDR1 SGHAT and CDR2 FQNNGV. The CDR3 is made up of 16 amino acids.

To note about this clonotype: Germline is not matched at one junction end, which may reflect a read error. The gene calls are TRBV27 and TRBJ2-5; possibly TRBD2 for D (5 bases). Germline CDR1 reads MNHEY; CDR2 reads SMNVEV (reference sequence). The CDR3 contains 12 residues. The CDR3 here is CASIRGKDTQYF. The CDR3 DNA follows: TGTGCGAGCATCCGAGGGAAAGACACTCAGTACTTC.

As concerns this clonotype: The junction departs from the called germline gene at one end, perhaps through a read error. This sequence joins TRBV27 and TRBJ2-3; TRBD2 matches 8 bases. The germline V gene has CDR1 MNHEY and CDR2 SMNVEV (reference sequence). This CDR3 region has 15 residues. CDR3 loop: CARGLEAGGNDKQYF. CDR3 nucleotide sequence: TGTGCCCGCGGTCTCGAGGCGGGGGGCAACGATAAGCAGTATTTC.

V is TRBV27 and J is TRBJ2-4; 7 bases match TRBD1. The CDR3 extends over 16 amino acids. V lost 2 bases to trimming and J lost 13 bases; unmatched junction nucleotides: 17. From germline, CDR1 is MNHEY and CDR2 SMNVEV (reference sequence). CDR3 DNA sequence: TGTGCCAGCAGTTTAGTCGGGACAGCCCTCAAAAACACGCAGTACTTC. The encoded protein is CASSLVGTALKNTQYF.

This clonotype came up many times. The CDR3 region has the DNA TGTGCCAGCAGTGTCTACGAGACCCAGTTCTTC. It is translated as CASSVYETQFF. V usage is TRBV6-1 and J usage is TRBJ2-1; D is uncertain. This CDR3 is built from 11 residues. The V and J ends lost 4 bases and 13 bases respectively, with 11 bases between them. Germline V gene data show CDR1 as MNHNS and CDR2 as SASEGT.

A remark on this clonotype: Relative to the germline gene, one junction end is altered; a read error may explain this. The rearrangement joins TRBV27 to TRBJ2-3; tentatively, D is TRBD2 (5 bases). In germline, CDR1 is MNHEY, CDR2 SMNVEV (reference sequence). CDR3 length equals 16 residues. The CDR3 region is CASRWNGVSVTETQYF. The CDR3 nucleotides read TGTGCCAGCAGGTGGAACGGGGTTTCGGTCACAGAGACGCAGTATTTT.

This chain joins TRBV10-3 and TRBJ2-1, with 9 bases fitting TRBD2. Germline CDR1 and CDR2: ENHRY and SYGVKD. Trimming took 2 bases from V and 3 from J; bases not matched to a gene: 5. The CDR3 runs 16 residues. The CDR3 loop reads CAISEMTSGLYNEQFF. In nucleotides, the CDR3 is TGTGCCATCAGTGAGATGACTAGCGGCCTCTACAATGAGCAGTTCTTC.

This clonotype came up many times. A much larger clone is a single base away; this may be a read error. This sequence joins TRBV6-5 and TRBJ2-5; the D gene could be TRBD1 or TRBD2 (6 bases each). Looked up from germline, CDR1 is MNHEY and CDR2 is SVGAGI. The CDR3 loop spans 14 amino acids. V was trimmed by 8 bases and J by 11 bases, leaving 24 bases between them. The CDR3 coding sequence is TGTGCCAGCGGAGGCACCGAGGGGGGCGATGAGCAGTACTTC. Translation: CASGGTEGGDEQYF.

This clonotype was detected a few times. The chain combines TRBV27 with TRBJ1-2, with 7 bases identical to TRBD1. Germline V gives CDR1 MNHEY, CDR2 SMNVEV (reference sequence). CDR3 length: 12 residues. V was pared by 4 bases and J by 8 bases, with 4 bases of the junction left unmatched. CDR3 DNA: TGTGCCAGCAGTTCGACAGGGATGGGCTACACCTTC. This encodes CASSSTGMGYTF.

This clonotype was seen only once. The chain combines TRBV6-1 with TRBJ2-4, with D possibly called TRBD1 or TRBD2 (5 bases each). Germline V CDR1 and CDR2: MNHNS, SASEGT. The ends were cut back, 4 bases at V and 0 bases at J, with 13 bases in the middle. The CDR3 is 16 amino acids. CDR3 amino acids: CASSVPGRRAKNIQYF. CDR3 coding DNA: TGTGCCAGCAGTGTCCCGGGGCGGAGAGCCAAAAACATTCAGTACTTC.

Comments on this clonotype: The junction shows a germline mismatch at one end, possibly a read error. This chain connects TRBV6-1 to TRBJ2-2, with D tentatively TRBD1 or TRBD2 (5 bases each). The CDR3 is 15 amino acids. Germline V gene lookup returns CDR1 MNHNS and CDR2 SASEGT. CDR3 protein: CASSLQAGSTGELYF. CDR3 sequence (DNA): TGTGCCAGCAGCCTCCAGGCTGGGAGCACAGGTGAGCTGTATTTT.

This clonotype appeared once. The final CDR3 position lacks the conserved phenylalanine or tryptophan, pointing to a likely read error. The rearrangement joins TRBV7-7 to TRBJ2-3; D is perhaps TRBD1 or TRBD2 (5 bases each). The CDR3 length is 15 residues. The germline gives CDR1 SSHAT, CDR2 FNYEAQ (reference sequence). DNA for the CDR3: TGTTCTAGGGGCCCTGGGCCCCGGGGCACAGAGACCCAGTATTTA. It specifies CSRGPGPRGTETQYL.

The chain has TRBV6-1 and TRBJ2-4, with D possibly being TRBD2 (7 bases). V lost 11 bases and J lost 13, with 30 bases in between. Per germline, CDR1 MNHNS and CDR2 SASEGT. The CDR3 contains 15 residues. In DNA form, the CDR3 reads TGTGCCGGGGGGGAAGGGGGTAGCGAGAAAGACACCCAGTACTTC. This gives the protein CAGGEGGSEKDTQYF.

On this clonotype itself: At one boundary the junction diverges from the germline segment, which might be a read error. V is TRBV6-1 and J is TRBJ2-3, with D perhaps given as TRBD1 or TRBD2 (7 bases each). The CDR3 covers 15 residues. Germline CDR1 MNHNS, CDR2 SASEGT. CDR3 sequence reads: CAGGEGGGSQDTQYF. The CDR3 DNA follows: TGTGCCGGGGGTGAAGGGGGCGGGAGCCAAGATACCCAGTATTTT.

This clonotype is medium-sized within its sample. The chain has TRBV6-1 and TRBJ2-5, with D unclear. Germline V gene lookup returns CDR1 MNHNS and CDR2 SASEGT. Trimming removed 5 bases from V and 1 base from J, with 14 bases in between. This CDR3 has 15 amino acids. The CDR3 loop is CASSTDANSQETQYF. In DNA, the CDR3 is TGTGCCAGCAGTACAGACGCCAACTCCCAAGAGACCCAGTACTTC.